These T cell receptor beta chains were read from a single sample in a study of T cell responses to AZD1222 COVID-19 vaccine. The data were produced by immunoSEQ multiplex PCR, yet TCRdb's version contains in-frame clones alone and is incomplete. The profile covers 100,000 to 150,000 clones, with 88% appearing a single time and roughly 8% taken by the ten largest. Sequenced here: peripheral blood, sampled on day 0 of AZD1222 vaccination. These receptors were obtained from an adult in good health. The CDR3 runs from the conserved cysteine through the conserved F or W. The order of the fields is clone size, D gene, J gene, V gene, CDR3 protein, CDR3 DNA. D genes are given only for firm matches. Rows may omit the clone size; those that give it use once, few, many or a size class.

once	NA	TRBJ2-7	TRBV18	CASSPEGYEQYF	TGTGCCAGCTCACCAGAGGGCTACGAGCAGTACTTC
NA	NA	TRBJ1-6	TRBV5-4	CASSLLGGGHNSPLHF	TGTGCCAGCAGCTTGTTGGGGGGAGGTCACAATTCACCCCTCCACTTT
NA	NA	TRBJ2-7	TRBV7-9	CASSPGGYEQYF	TGTGCCAGCAGCCCTGGCGGCTACGAGCAGTACTTC
NA	NA	TRBJ1-5	TRBV24-1	CATRAQSDSNQPQHF	TGTGCCACCAGAGCACAGAGTGACAGCAATCAGCCCCAGCATTTT
NA	NA	TRBJ2-2	TRBV29-1	CSVEWGTGELFF	TGCAGCGTTGAATGGGGAACCGGGGAGCTGTTTTTT
NA	NA	TRBJ2-7	TRBV18	CASSPPGSEQYF	TGTGCCAGCTCACCACCGGGGAGCGAGCAGTACTTC
few	TRBD1	TRBJ1-2	TRBV7-2	CASSLAQDRGRGYTF	TGTGCCAGCAGCTTAGCTCAAGACAGGGGGCGAGGCTACACCTTC
NA	TRBD1	TRBJ1-5	TRBV19	CATGGDREDSNQPQHF	TGTGCCACCGGAGGGGACAGGGAGGATAGCAATCAGCCCCAGCATTTT
NA	TRBD1	TRBJ1-6	TRBV19	CASSIDLDRPNSPLHF	TGTGCCAGTAGTATAGACTTGGACAGGCCCAATTCACCCCTCCACTTT
NA	TRBD1	TRBJ2-3	TRBV6-5	CASSSGTATDTQYF	TGTGCCAGCAGTTCAGGGACAGCCACAGATACGCAGTATTTT
NA	NA	TRBJ2-1	TRBV27	CASSLNYLEQFF	TGTGCCAGCAGTTTGAACTATCTGGAGCAGTTCTTC
NA	TRBD1	TRBJ1-1	TRBV3-1/TRBV3-2	CASSQDTGGYTEAFF	TGTGCCAGCAGCCAAGACACAGGGGGGTACACTGAAGCTTTCTTT
NA	NA	TRBJ2-5	TRBV28	CASSGYQETQYF	TGTGCCAGCAGCGGATACCAAGAGACCCAGTACTTC
NA	NA	TRBJ1-4	TRBV19	CASSIVWRTVGEKLFF	TGTGCCAGTAGTATAGTCTGGCGGACAGTGGGAGAAAAACTGTTTTTT
NA	TRBD2	TRBJ2-7	TRBV10-3	CAITDPRRGAPSEQYF	TGTGCCATCACCGACCCCCGGCGGGGGGCCCCCTCCGAGCAGTACTTC
NA	TRBD1	TRBJ2-7	TRBV19	CASSLSPGQRIQQYF	TGTGCCAGTAGCCTATCACCGGGACAGAGAATTCAGCAGTACTTC
few	NA	TRBJ2-3	TRBV9	CASSVLPRFDTQYF	TGTGCCAGCAGCGTGCTCCCCCGGTTTGATACGCAGTATTTT
NA	TRBD2	TRBJ2-7	TRBV28	CASRTSGGHYEQYF	TGTGCCAGCAGGACTAGCGGGGGGCACTACGAGCAGTACTTC
NA	TRBD1	TRBJ2-7	TRBV7-9	CASSDRQGASYEQYF	TGTGCCAGCTCTGATAGACAGGGGGCTTCCTACGAGCAGTACTTC
NA	NA	TRBJ1-5	TRBV28	CASSLPGNNQPQHF	TGTGCCAGCAGTTTGCCAGGGAACAATCAGCCCCAGCATTTT
NA	TRBD1	TRBJ1-1	TRBV12-3/TRBV12-4	CASSQGQHTEAFF	TGTGCCAGCAGTCAGGGACAGCACACTGAAGCTTTCTTT
NA	NA	TRBJ1-4	TRBV5-4	CASSLGQRNEKLFF	TGTGCCAGCAGCTTAGGCCAGCGTAATGAAAAACTGTTTTTT
NA	NA	TRBJ1-4	TRBV6-1	CASSEVASSPRPNEKLFF	TGTGCCAGCAGTGAAGTGGCATCATCCCCCCGGCCAAATGAAAAACTGTTTTTT
NA	TRBD2	TRBJ2-7	TRBV14	CASSQRRTSGSGREQYF	TGTGCCAGCAGCCAACGCCGGACTAGCGGGAGTGGGAGAGAGCAGTACTTC
NA	NA	TRBJ1-2	TRBV12-3/TRBV12-4	CASSLGPLEGYTF	TGTGCCAGCAGTTTAGGCCCTCTAGAAGGCTACACCTTC
few	NA	TRBJ1-1	TRBV11-3	CASSQKRNTEAFF	TGTGCCAGCAGTCAAAAGAGAAACACTGAAGCTTTCTTT
NA	NA	TRBJ2-1	TRBV10-1	CASSEDSRSSYNEQFF	TGCGCCAGCAGTGAGGACTCTAGGAGCTCCTACAATGAGCAGTTCTTC
NA	NA	TRBJ2-1	TRBV5-4	CASSFPTGSYNEQFF	TGTGCCAGCAGCTTCCCGACAGGCTCCTACAATGAGCAGTTCTTC
NA	NA	TRBJ1-4	TRBV7-2	CASSPRGPTNEKLFF	TGTGCCAGCAGCCCCCGAGGGCCAACTAATGAAAAACTGTTTTTT
NA	NA	TRBJ1-6	TRBV3-1/TRBV3-2	CASSQKKGRWSRSPLHF	TGTGCCAGCAGCCAAAAAAAAGGTCGTTGGTCCCGCTCACCCCTCCACTTT
once	NA	TRBJ2-3	TRBV11-3	CASSVWSTTQYF	TGTGCCAGCAGCGTATGGTCTACTACGCAGTATTTT
NA	NA	TRBJ2-6	TRBV9	CASSVRPGGANVLTF	TGTGCCAGCAGCGTTCGCCCCGGGGGGGCCAACGTCCTGACTTTC
few	NA	TRBJ2-7	TRBV7-2	CASSRLPLYEQYF	TGTGCCAGCAGCAGGCTACCCCTCTACGAGCAGTACTTC
NA	NA	TRBJ2-6	TRBV9	CASSVDFRDWANVLTF	TGTGCCAGCAGCGTAGATTTCCGGGACTGGGCCAACGTCCTGACTTTC
once	NA	TRBJ1-3	TRBV5-1	CASSLGSGNTIYF	TGCGCCAGCAGCTTAGGGTCTGGAAACACCATATATTTT
NA	NA	TRBJ1-5	TRBV18	CASSPVKGSGQPQHF	TGTGCCAGCTCACCGGTAAAGGGAAGCGGTCAGCCCCAGCATTTT
NA	NA	TRBJ1-5	TRBV5-5	CASSQAGTASNQPQHF	TGTGCCAGCAGCCAGGCGGGGACGGCGAGCAATCAGCCCCAGCATTTT
NA	NA	TRBJ1-6	TRBV5-1	CASSPAGTDSPLHF	TGCGCCAGCAGCCCGGCCGGGACCGATTCACCCCTCCACTTT
NA	TRBD1	TRBJ2-7	TRBV30	CAWGTGGSYEQYF	TGTGCCTGGGGGACAGGGGGGTCCTACGAGCAGTACTTC
once	NA	TRBJ1-2	TRBV27	CASSLEGPASGGGYTF	TGTGCCAGCAGCCTAGAGGGGCCCGCCTCTGGGGGTGGCTACACCTTC
few	TRBD1	TRBJ1-3	TRBV5-1	CASSSLPGQGGNTIYF	TGCGCCAGCAGCTCCCTGCCCGGACAGGGGGGAAACACCATATATTTT
NA	NA	TRBJ2-1	TRBV18	CASSPGAYNEQFF	TGTGCCAGCTCACCAGGGGCCTACAATGAGCAGTTCTTC
NA	NA	TRBJ2-7	TRBV18	CASSPGVGERGEQYF	TGTGCCAGCTCACCAGGAGTCGGGGAAAGGGGCGAGCAGTACTTC
NA	NA	TRBJ1-5	TRBV6-5	CASRYAGGSNQPQHF	TGTGCCAGCAGATACGCGGGGGGGAGCAATCAGCCCCAGCATTTT
NA	TRBD2	TRBJ2-3	TRBV5-8	CASSLGLAGRTNRGTDTQYF	TGTGCCAGCAGCTTGGGACTAGCGGGGAGAACCAACCGAGGAACAGATACGCAGTATTTT
NA	TRBD1	TRBJ1-4	TRBV7-7	CASSPDRGADEKLFF	TGTGCTAGCAGCCCTGACAGGGGTGCGGATGAAAAACTGTTTTTT
NA	TRBD1	TRBJ1-1	TRBV6-6	CASSYLNDRVAFF	TGTGCCAGCAGTTATCTAAACGACAGGGTAGCTTTCTTT
once	NA	TRBJ1-1	TRBV15	CATSRDSNTEAFF	TGTGCCACCAGCAGAGATTCTAACACTGAAGCTTTCTTT
once	TRBD2	TRBJ2-2	TRBV10-3	CAIRGTSYTGELFF	TGTGCCATCAGAGGGACTAGTTACACCGGGGAGCTGTTTTTT
NA	TRBD2	TRBJ2-5	TRBV5-5	CASSSPSGEETQYF	TGTGCCAGCAGTTCTCCTAGCGGGGAAGAGACCCAGTACTTC
NA	NA	TRBJ2-1	TRBV5-5	CASSLRTGAKYNEQFF	TGTGCCAGCAGCTTGAGGACGGGAGCTAAGTACAATGAGCAGTTCTTC
NA	NA	TRBJ1-3	TRBV30	CAWSSNTIYF	TGTGCCTGGAGTTCGAACACCATATATTTT
NA	NA	TRBJ2-3	TRBV9	CASSVGANAGTDTQYF	TGTGCCAGCAGCGTTGGGGCTAACGCGGGCACAGATACGCAGTATTTT
NA	NA	TRBJ2-1	TRBV5-4	CASSLRLAGNTYNEQFF	TGTGCCAGCAGCCTACGTCTGGCGGGAAATACCTACAATGAGCAGTTCTTC
NA	NA	TRBJ2-7	TRBV6-6	CASSFNPRESEQYF	TGTGCCAGCAGTTTCAACCCAAGGGAGTCCGAGCAGTACTTC
once	NA	TRBJ1-1	TRBV5-1	CASSLNNRANTEAFF	TGCGCCAGCAGCTTGAATAACAGGGCGAACACTGAAGCTTTCTTT
NA	NA	TRBJ2-3	TRBV9	CASSPYEGNTDTQYF	TGTGCCAGCAGCCCATATGAAGGGAACACAGATACGCAGTATTTT
NA	TRBD1	TRBJ1-1	TRBV2	CASRETGVNTEAFF	TGTGCCAGCAGGGAAACAGGGGTTAACACTGAAGCTTTCTTT
once	NA	TRBJ1-2	TRBV19	CASSIYRDYGYTF	TGTGCCAGTAGTATATACAGGGACTATGGCTACACCTTC
NA	NA	TRBJ2-6	TRBV4-2	CASSQALGSGANVLTF	TGTGCCAGCAGCCAAGCGCTGGGCTCTGGGGCCAACGTCCTGACTTTC